This is a list of T cell receptor beta chains from one sample in a study of cytomegalovirus exposure and HLA in healthy donors. Sequencing used immunoSEQ multiplex PCR; TCRdb keeps in-frame clones, though not all of them. This sample has 150,000 to 200,000 clones, with roughly 83% found just once. Sequenced: PBMCs. These receptors originate from a woman in her forties or fifties in good health and CMV-seronegative. Each CDR3 is given with its conserved first and last residue. The order of the fields is J gene, clone size, D gene, V gene, CDR3 DNA, CDR3 protein. A D gene is named only where the DNA matches it firmly. A clone size is listed for some rows: how often the clone was seen (once, few, many), or a class if it is expanded.

TRBJ1-1,.,.,TRBV6-6,TGTGCCAGCAGGCAGAGGGAGAACACTGAAGCTTTCTTT,CASRQRENTEAFF
TRBJ2-7,.,.,TRBV28,TGTGCCAGCAGTCGGGTGATTTACGAGCAGTACTTC,CASSRVIYEQYF
TRBJ2-7,once,.,TRBV4-3,TGCGCCAGCAGCCAAGGTGGACAGCTTTACGAGCAGTACTTC,CASSQGGQLYEQYF
TRBJ1-4,.,TRBD1,TRBV6-4,TGTGCCAGCAGGAGGACAGGAGGTTCTAATGAAAAACTGTTTTTT,CASRRTGGSNEKLFF
TRBJ2-2,.,.,TRBV6-4,TGTGCCAGCAGGGGACATACGAACACCGGGGAGCTGTTTTTT,CASRGHTNTGELFF
TRBJ1-5,.,.,TRBV7-2,TGTGCCAGCAGCTTAGGACAGTGGAATCAGCCCCAGCATTTT,CASSLGQWNQPQHF
TRBJ2-6,.,.,TRBV21-1,TGTGCCAGCGGACAGGGAAGAACCAACGTCCTGACTTTC,CASGQGRTNVLTF
TRBJ2-7,.,TRBD1,TRBV4-3,TGCGCCAGCAGCCCGGACAGGGGACCCTACGAGCAGTACTTC,CASSPDRGPYEQYF
TRBJ1-5,.,.,TRBV2,TGTGCCAGCAGACAGTTCAATCAGCCCCAGCATTTT,CASRQFNQPQHF
TRBJ2-3,.,.,TRBV5-5,TGTGCCAGCAGCAGGACACCAAGCACAGATACGCAGTATTTT,CASSRTPSTDTQYF
TRBJ1-5,.,TRBD1,TRBV28,TGTGCCAGCAGTTCCCCGGGACAGGGGGCGAAACAGCCCCAGCATTTT,CASSSPGQGAKQPQHF
TRBJ2-7,.,.,TRBV19,TGTGCCAGTAGTTCGGCCGCCAGCGGCTACGAGCAGTACTTC,CASSSAASGYEQYF
TRBJ1-2,.,TRBD1,TRBV11-2,TGTGCCAGCAGCTTAGGCGGTCGACAGGGAGACTATGGCTACACCTTC,CASSLGGRQGDYGYTF
TRBJ1-1,.,TRBD1,TRBV6-5,TGTGCCAGCAGCCCGGGACAGGGGCTTTACACTGAAGCTTTCTTT,CASSPGQGLYTEAFF
TRBJ2-7,.,.,TRBV19,TGTGCCAGTAGCCAAAGGGGCTGGGTCAATTCCGAGCAGTACTTC,CASSQRGWVNSEQYF
TRBJ2-6,.,.,TRBV2,TGTGCCAGCAGGGAACTTAGAGCCGGGACTGGGGCCAACGTCCTGACTTTC,CASRELRAGTGANVLTF
TRBJ2-1,.,TRBD2,TRBV28,TGTGCCAGCAGTTTACCCAGCGGGAGGGCGGCTGAGCAGTTCTTC,CASSLPSGRAAEQFF
TRBJ2-7,.,TRBD1,TRBV7-2,TGTGCCAGCAGCTTACTAGGACAGGGGGCTATCGACGAGCAGTACTTC,CASSLLGQGAIDEQYF
TRBJ2-7,.,.,TRBV10-3,TGTGCCATAGGCGGGGGCGCGTGGGAGCAGTACTTC,CAIGGGAWEQYF
TRBJ1-5,.,TRBD1,TRBV9,TGTGCCAGCAGCCTTGCAGGGGGAAGCAATCAGCCCCAGCATTTT,CASSLAGGSNQPQHF
TRBJ2-7,.,TRBD2,TRBV19,TGTGCCAGTACCCAAGGCGGGAGAGGACGCGCCTACGAGCAGTACTTC,CASTQGGRGRAYEQYF
TRBJ1-2,.,TRBD1,TRBV30,TGTGCCTGGAGCCCGGGACAGGGGGTATGGACCTTC,CAWSPGQGVWTF
TRBJ2-1,few,TRBD2,TRBV2,TGTGCCAGCAGCGCTAAAGTCCTAAGGACTAGTTACATCTTC,CASSAKVLRTSYIF
TRBJ2-7,.,TRBD1,TRBV19,TGTGCCAGTAGCCTAGGGACAGTTAACTACGAGCAGTACTTC,CASSLGTVNYEQYF
TRBJ2-1,.,.,TRBV9,TGTGCCAGCAGCGCCCCAGGAGGGGCTAATGAGCAGTTCTTC,CASSAPGGANEQFF
TRBJ2-5,.,TRBD1,TRBV6-1,TGTGCCAGCAGCGAAGCAGGGACAGGGGGCGTCGAGACCCAGTACTTC,CASSEAGTGGVETQYF
TRBJ1-5,few,TRBD1,TRBV2,TGTGCCAGCGGGACAGCATGGGCTCAGCCCCAGCATTTT,CASGTAWAQPQHF
TRBJ2-7,once,TRBD1,TRBV2,TGTGCCAGCAAAGACAGGGGAAGCTCCTACGAGCAGTACTTC,CASKDRGSSYEQYF